The clone carrying this TCR beta chain has just one count. These data come from a study of control samples from healthy donors and cancer patients. Germline lookup yields CDR1 LGHDT and CDR2 YNNKEL (reference sequence). The V segment lost 4 bases and the J segment 8 bases; nucleotides outside the gene matches: 8. The CDR3 extends over 14 amino acids. Repertoires were generated with immunoSEQ multiplex PCR, while TCRdb's copy carries only in-frame clones and drops some. The table shows more than 150,000 clones, with approximately 92% occurring only once. The sequenced sample was blood. The V call is TRBV3-1 (or the pseudogene TRBV3-2), the J call TRBJ2-1; 7 nucleotides align to TRBD1. The receptor was derived from a man between 18 and 35 years old in good health. The DNA for the CDR3 is TGTGCCAGCAGCCGAAGCGACAGGGTACATGAGCAGTTCTTC. Its translation: CASSRSDRVHEQFF.